These 22 T cell receptor beta chains originate from one sample sequenced in a study of T cells in Graves' hyperthyroidism and ophthalmopathy. Amplified TCR beta CDR3 regions derived from RNA transcripts. In the first-round RT-PCR of the TCR CDR3, the HTBI primer set was used. One entry per CDR3 protein results from TCRdb running MiXCR on the multiplex PCR reads. The sample consists of fewer than 850,000 distinct CDR3 sequences, roughly a sixth of them appearing once. What was sequenced was blood. Receptors were obtained from a man aged 50-60 years with Graves' hyperthyroidism.

This clonotype was counted many times. This chain connects TRBV5-1 to TRBJ2-3; no reliable D call. Germline loops: CDR1 SGHRS, CDR2 YFSETQ. The V and J ends lost 3 bases and 0 bases respectively, with 11 bases between them. This CDR3 comprises 15 residues. The CDR3 reads CASSWGLSSTDTQYF. The CDR3 bases are TGCGCCAGCAGCTGGGGATTATCTAGCACAGATACGCAGTATTTT.

This clonotype occurred many times. The chain has TRBV6-1 and TRBJ2-7; D is unclear. In germline, CDR1 is MNHNS, CDR2 SASEGT. The CDR3 is 13 amino acids. The V gene lost 5 bases and the J gene lost 3 bases, with 11 bases spanning the gap. This chain's CDR3 is CASSSLGVYEQYF. CDR3 in DNA: TGTGCCAGCAGTAGTCTGGGCGTCTACGAGCAGTACTTC.

This clonotype was seen many times. The rearrangement uses TRBV9 and TRBJ2-7; 7 nucleotides line up with TRBD1. The CDR3 is 15 amino acids. The junction had 8 bases not matched to a gene; V was cut back by 2 bases and J by 3 bases. Per germline, CDR1 SGDLS and CDR2 YYNGEE. The CDR3 is CASSVEQGSNYEQYF. As DNA, the CDR3 is TGTGCCAGCAGCGTCGAACAGGGGTCGAACTACGAGCAGTACTTC.

This clonotype was recorded once. This chain connects TRBV19 to TRBJ1-5; TRBD1 matches at 8 bases. V lost 7 bases and J lost 7; bases outside the gene matches: 12. The CDR3 is 15 amino acids. The germline gives CDR1 LNHDA, CDR2 SQIVND (reference sequence). In nucleotides, the CDR3 is TGTGCCAGTACGGACAGGGATTTGTTCAGGCAGCCCCAGCATTTT. This translates into CASTDRDLFRQPQHF. The full variable domain, its missing parts supplied by reference TRBV19 and TRBJ1-5, is DGGITQSPKYLFRKEGQNVTLSCEQNLNHDAMYWYRQDPGQGLRLIYYSQIVNDFQKGDIAEGYSVSREKKESFPLTVTSAQKNPTAFYLCASTDRDLFRQPQHFGDGTRLSIL.

This clonotype was seen many times. The chain uses TRBV6-2 or TRBV6-3 and TRBJ2-7; D is unclear. This CDR3 contains 16 residues. Germline loops: CDR1 MNHEY, CDR2 SVGEGT. V lost 4 bases to trimming and J lost 0 bases, with 16 bases between them. CDR3 DNA sequence: TGTGCCAGCAGTTCCCAAGCAGGCCCACGCTCCTACGAGCAGTACTTC. Protein: CASSSQAGPRSYEQYF.

This clonotype has at least ten counts. The CDR3 region is CASRESGHNTDTQYF. Written as DNA, the CDR3 is TGTGCCAGCAGGGAGTCGGGACACAACACAGATACGCAGTATTTT. This chain connects TRBV28 to TRBJ2-3; D is perhaps TRBD1 (6 bases). Germline V lookup: CDR1 MDHEN, CDR2 SYDVKM. Trimming removed 6 bases from V and 2 bases from J, with 15 bases in between. CDR3 length equals 15 residues.

Points on this clonotype: A read error is possible here, since a much larger clone lies one base away. The chain employs TRBV28 and TRBJ1-1, with no clear D. The CDR3 extends over 14 amino acids. Germline V lookup: CDR1 MDHEN, CDR2 SYDVKM. CDR3 loop: CASSFIGTNTEASF. The CDR3 DNA follows: TGTGCCAGCAGTTTCATCGGTACGAACACTGAAGCTTCCTTT. The full variable domain, in which reference TRBV28 and TRBJ1-1 provide the parts outside the CDR3, is DVKVTQSSRYLVKRTGEKVFLECVQDMDHENMFWYRQDPGLGLRLIYFSYDVKMKEKGDIPEGYSVSREKKERFSLILESASTNQTSMYLCASSFIGTNTEASFGQGTRLTVV.

This clonotype was counted many times. The chain employs TRBV15 and TRBJ2-2; no reliable D call. The length of the CDR3 is 17 residues. Germline V lookup: CDR1 LNHNV, CDR2 YYDKDF (reference sequence). Trimming removed 4 bases from V and 0 bases from J, with 15 bases in between. CDR3 protein: CATSKTVIAPNTGELFF. The CDR3 nucleotides read TGTGCCACCAGCAAAACTGTTATTGCACCGAACACCGGGGAGCTGTTTTTT.

This clonotype was seen many times. The chain joins TRBV29-1 to TRBJ2-5, with a weak D call TRBD1 (6 bases). Germline V gene data show CDR1 as SQVTM and CDR2 as ANQGSEA. The CDR3 spans 11 residues. The CDR3 DNA reads TGCGGCTCCAGGACAGACGAGGCCCAGTACTTC. It encodes CGSRTDEAQYF.

This clonotype was seen many times. The rearrangement joins TRBV7-2 to TRBJ2-4, with 10 bases aligning to TRBD1. CDR3 length equals 15 residues. The junction had 9 bases not matched to a gene; V was cut back by 5 bases and J by 8 bases. Germline V gene data show CDR1 as SGHTA and CDR2 as FQGNSA. The CDR3: CASSQRDRGRDIQYF. CDR3 in DNA: TGTGCCAGCAGCCAGAGAGACAGGGGGCGAGACATTCAGTACTTC.

The sample holds many counts of this clonotype. The CDR3 nucleotides are TGCGCCAGCAGTGAGTCCCTCTCTTCGGGTTCACCCCTCCACTTT. This gives the protein CASSESLSSGSPLHF. The rearrangement links TRBV10-2 to TRBJ1-6; no reliable D call. The CDR3 has 15 amino acids. Looked up from germline, CDR1 is WSHSY and CDR2 is SAAADI. Trimming removed 0 bases from V and 9 bases from J, with 12 bases in between.

This clonotype was picked up many times. This sequence joins TRBV19 and TRBJ2-2, with 10 bases lining up with TRBD2. This CDR3 spans 16 amino acids. Unmatched junction bases numbered 3, after V lost 4 bases and J lost 1 base. The V gene's germline CDR1 is LNHDA and CDR2 SQIVND (reference sequence). This chain's CDR3 is CASSKVAGGNTGELFF. CDR3 in DNA: TGTGCCAGTAGTAAGGTAGCGGGAGGGAACACCGGGGAGCTGTTTTTT.

This clonotype was recorded at least ten times. V and J are TRBV6-5 and TRBJ1-2; D uncertain. The CDR3 is 12 amino acids. Germline V gene lookup returns CDR1 MNHEY and CDR2 SVGAGI. V was shortened by 0 bases and J by 8 bases, with 7 bases between the two germline ends. The CDR3 is CASSYSAEGYTF. The CDR3 DNA reads as TGTGCCAGCAGTTACTCGGCAGAAGGCTACACCTTC.

The chain links TRBV5-1 to TRBJ1-2, with a weak D call TRBD1 (6 bases). Germline values: CDR1 SGHRS, CDR2 YFSETQ. Between the trimmed V and J ends, which lost 0 bases and 8 bases, there was a span of 14 bases. CDR3 length: 14 residues. The DNA for the CDR3 is TGCGCCAGCAGCTTGGGACAGGCCGTTGGCGGCTACACCTTC. Its translation: CASSLGQAVGGYTF.

This clonotype was detected ten times or more. The chain couples TRBV7-2 to TRBJ2-1, with D possibly being TRBD1 (5 bases). This CDR3 is 16 amino acids long. Trimming took 4 bases from V and 7 from J, leaving 20 bases between them. Germline CDR1 and CDR2: SGHTA and FQGNSA. CDR3 sequence: CASSSTRGGSWNEQFF. The CDR3 DNA follows: TGTGCCAGCAGCTCGACAAGGGGCGGATCATGGAATGAGCAGTTCTTC.

J is TRBJ2-5 and V is TRBV4-1; D is undetermined. The CDR3 sequence is 13 residues long. The V end was cut by 1 base, the J end by 7 bases, with 10 bases between. CDR1 is MGHRA, CDR2 YSYEKL, per germline. CDR3 sequence reads: CASSQAEIATQYF. The CDR3, as DNA: TGCGCCAGCAGCCAAGCAGAGATTGCGACCCAGTACTTC.

The chain employs TRBV19 and TRBJ1-5; 7 bases fit TRBD1. The CDR3 has 14 amino acids. Germline V gene sequence: CDR1 LNHDA, CDR2 SQIVND (reference sequence). With 5 bases clipped from V and 2 bases from J, the junction kept 3 bases outside the gene matches. CDR3 sequence reads: CASSWDSGNQPQHF. The CDR3 DNA reads TGTGCCAGTAGTTGGGACAGCGGCAATCAGCCCCAGCATTTT.

In its sample, this clonotype was seen many times. CDR3 in amino acids: CASSGPATGSGNTIYF. CDR3 nucleotides: TGTGCCAGCAGTGGCCCAGCGACAGGCTCTGGAAACACCATATATTTT. The chain joins TRBV6-1 to TRBJ1-3; tentative D call: TRBD1 (6 bases). Germline V gives CDR1 MNHNS, CDR2 SASEGT. The CDR3 is made up of 16 amino acids. The ends were cut back, 4 bases at V and 0 bases at J, with 13 bases in the middle.

This clonotype was detected ten times or more. The chain carries TRBV27 and TRBJ1-4; no reliable D call. Germline CDR1 MNHEY, CDR2 SMNVEV (reference sequence). This CDR3 contains 13 residues. V was trimmed by 2 bases and J by 8 bases, leaving 9 bases between them. The CDR3, as DNA: TGTGCCAGCAGTTTAATCCCGGAGGAAAAACTGTTTTTT. Translation: CASSLIPEEKLFF. Full variable domain (rest looked up from reference TRBV27 and TRBJ1-4): EAQVTQNPRYLITVTGKKLTVTCSQNMNHEYMSWYRQDPGLGLRQIYYSMNVEVTDKGDVPEGYKVSRKEKRNFPLILESPSPNQTSLYFCASSLIPEEKLFFGSGTQLSVL.

The rearrangement links TRBV29-1 to TRBJ2-2; the match to TRBD2 covers 10 bases. Germline CDR1 SQVTM, CDR2 ANQGSEA. V lost 6 bases to trimming and J lost 1 base; unmatched junction nucleotides: 11. The length of the CDR3 is 17 residues. CDR3 coding DNA: TGCAGCGTGTTGGCCGGACTAGCGGAGCAGAACACCGGGGAGCTGTTTTTT. It codes for CSVLAGLAEQNTGELFF.

This clonotype was recorded a few times. The V call is TRBV12-3 or TRBV12-4, the J call TRBJ1-1; TRBD1 is a possible D gene (6 bases). The CDR3 has 11 amino acids. Trimming pared 6 bases from V and 9 bases from J, leaving 11 bases between. The CDR3 spells CASSPGAKAFF. For the CDR3, the DNA is TGTGCCAGCAGCCCAGGGGCGAAAGCTTTCTTT.

V gene TRBV4-3 combines with J gene TRBJ2-1; D gene unclear. The germline CDR1 and CDR2 sequences are LGHNA and YSLEER. Trimming shortened V by 1 base and J by 0 bases, and 7 bases separated the two germline ends. The CDR3 contains 15 residues. The CDR3 bases are TGCGCCAGCAGCCAAGGTTACAGCTCCTACAATGAGCAGTTCTTC. Its protein product is CASSQGYSSYNEQFF.